This T cell receptor beta chain was obtained from a study of blood T cell repertoires in COVID-19. The wider study: There were acute and convalescent COVID-19 samples, and they came from the United States, Italy and Spain. Nucleic acid was either cDNA or gDNA, and it came from T cells, B-cell-depleted T cells, or PBMCs.

V shed 3 bases, J shed 0 bases, and the junction held 10 bases outside the gene matches. The germline V gene encodes CDR1 LNHNV and CDR2 YYDKDF (reference sequence). CDR3 size: 19 residues. Per the study methods: Estimation of nucleated cell counts relied on the amplification of reference gene primers. The method was immunoSEQ multiplex PCR; TCRdb's version includes in-frame clones alone and lacks a portion of them. V and J calls plus clone size are reproduced from that table; the DNA served to infer D and trimming. Of about 36,000 clones listed, over 65% are singletons. Source material: peripheral blood. This receptor was obtained from a man aged 60 to 75 with active COVID-19. The rearrangement joins TRBV15 to TRBJ1-6, with 8 bases fitting TRBD1. CDR3 protein: CATSSEGQGLSSYNSPLHF. CDR3 nucleotide sequence: TGTGCCACCAGCAGTGAAGGACAGGGCCTAAGCTCCTATAATTCACCCCTCCACTTT.